The T cell receptor beta chain described here comes from a study of cytomegalovirus exposure and HLA in healthy donors. Study-wide background: Later, an analysis reported that the 120 or so validation repertoires had used the same platform as the roughly 680 first-cohort repertoires. Whole-study results and caveats: According to the study, 150 to 200 TCR beta chains were cytomegalovirus-associated.

The data were produced by immunoSEQ multiplex PCR, yet TCRdb's version contains in-frame clones alone and is incomplete. This sample has 55,000 to 70,000 clones; around nine tenths occur once, and the top ten carry 2.2%. Details on this clone: The antigen remains unidentified.

Separation from the roughly 700-subject first cohort characterized the roughly 120-subject validation cohort, to which the donors belonged. The sample taken for sequencing was PBMCs. This TCR came from a woman aged 30 to 39 in good health and CMV-seronegative.

CDR3 DNA sequence: TGCGCCAGCAGTCCTTCTAGCGGGGGCACAGATACGCAGTATTTT. Translated: CASSPSSGGTDTQYF. The rearrangement joins TRBV10-2 to TRBJ2-3; 9 bases fit TRBD2. V was pared by 5 bases and J by 1 base, with 4 bases of the junction left unmatched. The CDR3 spans 15 residues. Germline V gives CDR1 WSHSY, CDR2 SAAADI.